The next 26 T cell receptor beta chains were all read from a single sample in a study of blood T cell repertoires in COVID-19. Only in-frame clones appear in the TCRdb table, and some are missing; sequencing was by immunoSEQ multiplex PCR. In the table there are over 100,000 clones, more than 75% of which are singletons. Sequencing was performed on peripheral blood. All receptors derive from a woman in her 70s with COVID-19, enrolled during active disease.

Concerning this clone: The same CDR3 is also encoded by other DNA sequences in this sample. V usage is TRBV18 and J usage is TRBJ1-2, with TRBD1 as a possible D gene (5 bases). This CDR3 is built from 13 residues. Germline loops: CDR1 KGHSH, CDR2 LQKENI. The V end was cut by 3 bases, the J end by 2 bases, with 7 bases between. The CDR3 is CASSPTENYGYTF. CDR3 DNA sequence: TGTGCCAGCTCACCGACAGAAAACTATGGCTACACCTTC.

The chain recombines TRBV30 with TRBJ1-6; 9 bases map to TRBD1. CDR1 is GTSNPN and CDR2 is SVGIG in the germline V gene (reference sequence). The V and J ends lost 3 bases and 14 bases, in that order; junction bases with no gene match: 5. The CDR3 spans 12 residues. The CDR3 nucleotides read TGTGCCTGGAGCCGGACAGGGGAAACCCTCCACTTT. It encodes CAWSRTGETLHF.

CDR3 coding DNA: TGTGCCGGCCGCCGAAATGGGGAGAATAGCACAGATACGCAGTATTTT. Translated: CAGRRNGENSTDTQYF. The rearrangement links TRBV6-4 to TRBJ2-3; D might be TRBD2 (5 bases). Germline CDR1 is MRHNA and CDR2 is SNTAGT. CDR3 length: 16 amino acids. The V end was cut by 11 bases, the J end by 0 bases, with 21 bases between.

The genes are TRBV5-1 and TRBJ1-4; a possible D gene is TRBD1 (6 bases). The V gene lost 4 bases and the J gene lost 4 bases, with 20 bases spanning the gap. The germline V gene encodes CDR1 SGHRS and CDR2 YFSETQ. This CDR3 contains 17 residues. CDR3 bases: TGCGCCAGCAGCCGCCTAGGGGGGGGCGCAGGTAATGAAAAACTGTTTTTT. It yields the protein CASSRLGGGAGNEKLFF. Filled out from reference TRBV5-1 and TRBJ1-4, the complete variable domain reads KAGVTQTPRYLIKTRGQQVTLSCSPISGHRSVSWYQQTPGQGLQFLFEYFSETQRNKGNFPGRFSGRQFSNSRSEMNVSTLELGDSALYLCASSRLGGGAGNEKLFFGSGTQLSVL.

This chain links TRBV15 with TRBJ2-3, with D tentatively TRBD2 (6 bases). CDR1 and CDR2 (germline): LNHNV, YYDKDF (reference sequence). V dropped 0 bases and J dropped 5 bases, with 12 bases sitting between them. The CDR3 has 15 amino acids. CDR3 nucleotide sequence: TGTGCCACCAGCAGAGATAGTTTCGGGGGAGATACGCAGTATTTT. Residues: CATSRDSFGGDTQYF. Full variable domain (rest looked up from reference TRBV15 and TRBJ2-3): DAMVIQNPRYQVTQFGKPVTLSCSQTLNHNVMYWYQQKSSQAPKLLFHYYDKDFNNEADTPDNFQSRRPNTSFCFLDIRSPGLGDTAMYLCATSRDSFGGDTQYFGPGTRLTVL.

The V call is TRBV19, the J call TRBJ2-1, with 12 bases aligning to TRBD2. After removal of 6 bases from V and 7 bases from J, the junction contained 7 bases not matched to a gene. Germline V gene data show CDR1 as LNHDA and CDR2 as SQIVND (reference sequence). This CDR3 has 15 residues. This CDR3 is CASRDLAGGLNEQFF. CDR3 nucleotide sequence: TGTGCCAGTAGGGACCTAGCGGGGGGGCTTAATGAGCAGTTCTTC.

This sequence joins TRBV3-1 (or the pseudogene TRBV3-2) and TRBJ2-2, with D perhaps TRBD1 (5 bases). The CDR3 runs to 14 residues. V gave up 3 bases and J gave up 5 bases, with 10 bases separating them. Germline V gene sequence: CDR1 LGHDT, CDR2 YNNKEL (reference sequence). The CDR3 protein is CASSHLRDTGELFF. The CDR3 DNA reads TGTGCCAGCAGCCACCTCAGGGATACCGGGGAGCTGTTTTTT.

The chain has TRBV10-2 and TRBJ1-1; TRBD1 matches at 7 bases. The germline gives CDR1 WSHSY, CDR2 SAAADI. The CDR3 has 14 amino acids. With V trimmed by 4 bases and J by 5 bases, 7 bases remained unmatched. CDR3 DNA sequence: TGCGCCAGCAGTGTGGAGGGGGCGGGAACTGAAGCTTTCTTT. It yields the protein CASSVEGAGTEAFF.

V and J are TRBV5-1 and TRBJ1-1, with D perhaps TRBD1 (6 bases). From germline, CDR1 is SGHRS and CDR2 YFSETQ. Trimming left V 5 bases short and J 4 bases short, with 15 bases between. This CDR3 contains 14 residues. The DNA of the CDR3 is TGCGCCAGCAGTTATGGGGGCCAAGGCACTGAAGCTTTCTTT. It is translated as CASSYGGQGTEAFF.

The chain carries TRBV20-1 and TRBJ1-5; 7 bases line up with TRBD1. CDR3 length equals 14 residues. The germline V gene has CDR1 DFQATT and CDR2 SNEGSKA (reference sequence). V shed 3 bases, J shed 6 bases, and the junction held 8 bases outside the gene matches. CDR3 nucleotides: TGCAGTGCTAGTGGAGGGGGCGAAAGTCAGCCCCAGCATTTT. Translating it yields CSASGGGESQPQHF.

This chain connects TRBV5-1 to TRBJ2-1; 12 nucleotides match TRBD2. This CDR3 region has 15 residues. The germline V gene encodes CDR1 SGHRS and CDR2 YFSETQ. The V and J ends lost 1 base and 15 bases, in that order; junction bases with no gene match: 11. The CDR3 sequence: CASSLRTSGEELGFF. CDR3 in DNA: TGCGCCAGCAGCTTGAGGACTAGCGGGGAAGAACTGGGGTTCTTC.

This chain uses TRBV4-2 with TRBJ1-5; a possible D gene is TRBD1 (6 bases). Per germline, CDR1 LGHNA and CDR2 YNFKEQ. There are 16 residues in the CDR3. The V end was cut by 2 bases, the J end by 1 base, with 12 bases between. This CDR3 is CASSQMITGSNQPQHF. CDR3 sequence (DNA): TGTGCCAGCAGCCAAATGATCACAGGGAGCAATCAGCCCCAGCATTTT.

The V and J genes are TRBV19 and TRBJ2-5; 10 nucleotides align to TRBD2. The V segment lost 8 bases and the J segment 5 bases; nucleotides outside the gene matches: 8. There are 14 residues in the CDR3. Germline V gene sequence: CDR1 LNHDA, CDR2 SQIVND (reference sequence). The CDR3 nucleotides read TGTGCCAGTGCAAGCGGGGGGGCCGATGAGACCCAGTACTTC. Amino acid sequence: CASASGGADETQYF.

The chain recombines TRBV5-1 with TRBJ2-5; 12 positions match TRBD2. The J segment lost 1 base and the V segment lost 3 bases, leaving 4 bases of the junction unmatched. This CDR3 has 16 amino acids. Germline loops: CDR1 SGHRS, CDR2 YFSETQ. CDR3 DNA sequence: TGCGCCAGCAGCTACCCTAGCGGGGGGGGCCAAGAGACCCAGTACTTC. Its protein product is CASSYPSGGGQETQYF. The full variable domain, its missing parts supplied by reference TRBV5-1 and TRBJ2-5, is KAGVTQTPRYLIKTRGQQVTLSCSPISGHRSVSWYQQTPGQGLQFLFEYFSETQRNKGNFPGRFSGRQFSNSRSEMNVSTLELGDSALYLCASSYPSGGGQETQYFGPGTRLLVL.

This clone was observed once. The CDR3 protein is CASSPFRDSYNSPLHF. Written as DNA, the CDR3 is TGTGCCAGTAGTCCGTTCAGGGACTCCTATAATTCACCCCTCCACTTT. V and J are TRBV19 and TRBJ1-6, with D maybe TRBD1 (5 bases). V gave up 5 bases and J gave up 0 bases, with 11 bases separating them. This CDR3 contains 16 residues. Looked up from germline, CDR1 is LNHDA and CDR2 is SQIVND (reference sequence). Supplemented by reference TRBV19 and TRBJ1-6, the full variable domain reads DGGITQSPKYLFRKEGQNVTLSCEQNLNHDAMYWYRQDPGQGLRLIYYSQIVNDFQKGDIAEGYSVSREKKESFPLTVTSAQKNPTAFYLCASSPFRDSYNSPLHFGNGTRLTVT.

The J gene is TRBJ1-6, the V gene TRBV11-2, with D hard to call. V lost 5 bases to trimming and J lost 6 bases, with 14 bases between them. The CDR3 runs to 15 residues. Germline V gene data show CDR1 as SGHAT and CDR2 as FQNNGV. For the CDR3, the DNA is TGTGCCAGCAGCAGAGGGTCTTGGACTAATTCACCCCTCCACTTT. Its translation is CASSRGSWTNSPLHF.

The gene calls are TRBV29-1 and TRBJ1-2; 8 nucleotides line up with TRBD1. The CDR3 is made up of 13 amino acids. Per the germline V gene, CDR1 is SQVTM and CDR2 is ANQGSEA. Trimming took 0 bases from V and 6 from J; bases not matched to a gene: 3. DNA for the CDR3: TGCAGCGTTGAAGATGAGGACAGGGATGGCTACACCTTC. Translating gives CSVEDEDRDGYTF. Variable domain in full (rest from reference TRBV29-1 and TRBJ1-2): SAVISQKPSRDICQRGTSLTIQCQVDSQVTMMFWYRQQPGQSLTLIATANQGSEATYESGFVIDKFPISRPNLTFSTLTVSNMSPEDSSIYLCSVEDEDRDGYTFGSGTRLTVV.

Here the CDR3 DNA reads TGTGCCAGCAGCTGGCGCGTCGGGGAGACCCAGTACTTC. Protein: CASSWRVGETQYF. The rearrangement joins TRBV11-2 to TRBJ2-5; D remains unclear. This CDR3 region has 13 residues. V was cut by 4 bases and J by 5 bases, with 11 bases left in between. Germline V gene lookup returns CDR1 SGHAT and CDR2 FQNNGV.

This clone was counted between two and nine times. The chain combines TRBV2 with TRBJ1-2, with 8 bases matching TRBD1. This CDR3 spans 14 amino acids. J was trimmed by 6 bases and V by 3 bases; bases with no gene match: 6. Germline CDR1 is SNHLY and CDR2 is FYNNEI. The CDR3 coding sequence is TGTGCCAGCAGTGACCAGGGGGCCCTCCATGGCTACACCTTC. Its translation: CASSDQGALHGYTF.

This clone was detected only once. The chain uses TRBV20-1 and TRBJ2-7; no clear D gene. In germline, CDR1 is DFQATT, CDR2 SNEGSKA (reference sequence). V lost 6 bases and J 6 bases, leaving 9 bases between the germline ends. This CDR3 region has 10 residues. The CDR3 DNA reads as TGCAGTGCCCCGCGCCGCGAGCAGTACTTC. Its protein product is CSAPRREQYF.

The CDR3 spells CASSLAGPYEQYF. CDR3 DNA sequence: TGTGCCAGCAGCTTAGCAGGGCCCTACGAGCAGTACTTC. V usage is TRBV5-5 and J usage is TRBJ2-7; D perhaps matches TRBD1 (5 bases). The CDR3 is made up of 13 amino acids. The germline V gene has CDR1 SGHKS and CDR2 YYEKEE (reference sequence). Trimming left V 2 bases short and J 2 bases short, with 8 bases between.

The V and J genes are TRBV28 and TRBJ1-4; unclear D gene. Between the trimmed V and J ends, which lost 5 bases and 5 bases, there was a span of 18 bases. The CDR3 is 16 residues long. The germline CDR1 and CDR2 sequences are MDHEN and SYDVKM. The CDR3 DNA sequence: TGTGCCAGCAGTCTACCCACGGGAATGAGGAATGAAAAACTGTTTTTT. This gives the protein CASSLPTGMRNEKLFF.

The CDR3 sequence is CASSPTGRGNEKLFF. The CDR3 coding sequence is TGTGCCAGCAGTCCGACAGGGCGGGGAAATGAAAAACTGTTTTTT. The V gene is TRBV5-4, the J gene TRBJ1-4; 7 bases are a match to TRBD1. V shed 5 bases, J shed 5 bases, and the junction held 9 bases outside the gene matches. The germline V gene encodes CDR1 SGHNT and CDR2 YYREEE (reference sequence). CDR3 length: 15 amino acids.

The J gene is TRBJ1-6, the V gene TRBV30, with D perhaps matching TRBD1 (6 bases). Germline-derived CDR1 and CDR2 are GTSNPN and SVGIG (reference sequence). The CDR3 has 16 amino acids. V lost 5 bases to trimming and J lost 7 bases, with 21 bases between them. The CDR3 sequence: CAWALGGAQRNSPLHF. In DNA, the CDR3 is TGTGCCTGGGCTTTGGGGGGGGCCCAACGGAATTCACCCCTCCACTTT.

This clone was observed a handful of times. The chain recombines TRBV2 with TRBJ1-2; D gene unclear. The CDR3 covers 11 residues. Germline loops: CDR1 SNHLY, CDR2 FYNNEI. V was trimmed by 3 bases and J by 7 bases, leaving 6 bases between them. DNA for the CDR3: TGTGCCAGCAGTGACGGGTCTGGCTACACCTTC. It is translated as CASSDGSGYTF.

The chain couples TRBV20-1 to TRBJ1-1; D unclear. The CDR3 is made up of 14 amino acids. Trimming left V 3 bases short and J 7 bases short, with 18 bases between. Germline V lookup: CDR1 DFQATT, CDR2 SNEGSKA (reference sequence). The CDR3 region has the DNA TGCAGTGCTAGTATGGGTGTGTACGGAGGTGAAGCTTTCTTT. Residues: CSASMGVYGGEAFF.